This TCR beta chain was profiled in a study of cytomegalovirus exposure and HLA in healthy donors. Findings and caveats of the study: It was confirmed in vitro that a few of the CMV-associated chains were specific for CMV antigens.

It was with 60 Vbeta and 13 Jbeta primers that the PCR ran. Data came from immunoSEQ multiplex PCR; TCRdb stores just in-frame clones and leaves some out. The data show roughly 88,000 clones, 60% to 85% seen once. The CDR3 covers 14 residues. The V gene's germline CDR1 is MGHRA and CDR2 YSYEKL. Trimming pared 3 bases from V and 0 bases from J, leaving 8 bases between. A remark on this clone: Its antigen is not identified.

Input material: PBMCs. The chain joins TRBV4-1 to TRBJ2-5; D is uncertain. This receptor was identified in a man aged 25-45 years in good health and CMV-seropositive. The CDR3 bases are TGCGCCAGCAGCCAGTACTCGTACCAAGAGACCCAGTACTTC. Protein: CASSQYSYQETQYF.